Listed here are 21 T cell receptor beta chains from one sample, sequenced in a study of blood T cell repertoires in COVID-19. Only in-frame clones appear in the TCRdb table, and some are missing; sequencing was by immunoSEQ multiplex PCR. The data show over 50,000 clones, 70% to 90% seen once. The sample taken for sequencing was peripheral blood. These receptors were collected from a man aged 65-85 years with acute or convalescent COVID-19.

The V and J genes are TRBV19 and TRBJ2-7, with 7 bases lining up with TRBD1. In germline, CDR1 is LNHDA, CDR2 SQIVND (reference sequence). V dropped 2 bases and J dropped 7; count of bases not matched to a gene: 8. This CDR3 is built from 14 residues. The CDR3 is CASSIKGTAYEQYF. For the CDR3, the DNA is TGTGCCAGTAGTATAAAGGGGACAGCTTATGAGCAGTACTTC.

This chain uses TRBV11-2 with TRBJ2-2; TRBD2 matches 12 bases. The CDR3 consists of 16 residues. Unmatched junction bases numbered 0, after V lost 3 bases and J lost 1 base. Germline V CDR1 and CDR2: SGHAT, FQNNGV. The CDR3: CASSLGLAGNTGELFF. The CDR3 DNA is TGTGCCAGCAGCTTGGGACTAGCGGGGAACACCGGGGAGCTGTTTTTT.

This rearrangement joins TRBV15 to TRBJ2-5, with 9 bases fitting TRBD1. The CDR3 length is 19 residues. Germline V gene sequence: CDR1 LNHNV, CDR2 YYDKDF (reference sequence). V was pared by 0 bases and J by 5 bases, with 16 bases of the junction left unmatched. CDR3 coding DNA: TGTGCCACCAGCAGAGATCAGGTCCCCGGGACAGGGACTTTGGAGACCCAGTACTTC. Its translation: CATSRDQVPGTGTLETQYF.

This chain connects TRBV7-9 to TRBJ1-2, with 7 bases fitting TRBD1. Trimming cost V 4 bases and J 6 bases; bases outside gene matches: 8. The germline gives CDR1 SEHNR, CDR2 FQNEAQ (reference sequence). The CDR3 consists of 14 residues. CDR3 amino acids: CASSSTSTGHGYTF. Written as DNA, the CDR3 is TGTGCCAGCAGCTCAACCTCGACAGGGCATGGCTACACCTTC.

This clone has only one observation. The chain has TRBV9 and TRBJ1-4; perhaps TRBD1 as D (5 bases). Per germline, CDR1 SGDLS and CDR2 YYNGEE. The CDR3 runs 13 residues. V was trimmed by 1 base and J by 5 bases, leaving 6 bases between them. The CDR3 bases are TGTGCCAGCAGCGTACGACAGAATGAAAAACTGTTTTTT. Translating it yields CASSVRQNEKLFF.

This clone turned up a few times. The CDR3 reads CASPRGQSSYEQYF. DNA of the CDR3: TGTGCCAGCCCCAGGGGACAGAGCTCCTACGAGCAGTACTTC. V usage is TRBV7-9 and J usage is TRBJ2-7; 7 bases are a match to TRBD1. The germline gives CDR1 SEHNR, CDR2 FQNEAQ (reference sequence). There are 14 residues in the CDR3. The V and J ends lost 8 bases and 0 bases, in that order; junction bases with no gene match: 7.

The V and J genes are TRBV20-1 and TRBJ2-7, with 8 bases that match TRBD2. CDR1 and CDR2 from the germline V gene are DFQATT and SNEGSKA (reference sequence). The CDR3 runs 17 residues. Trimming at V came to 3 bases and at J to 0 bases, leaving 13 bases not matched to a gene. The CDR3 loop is CSASSLLGREGSYEQYF. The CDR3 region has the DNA TGCAGTGCTAGTTCTTTACTGGGACGGGAGGGCTCCTACGAGCAGTACTTC.

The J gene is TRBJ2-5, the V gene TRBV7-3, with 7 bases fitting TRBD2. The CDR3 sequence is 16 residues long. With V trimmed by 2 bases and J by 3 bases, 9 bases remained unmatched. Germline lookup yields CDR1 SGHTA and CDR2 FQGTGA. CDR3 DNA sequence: TGTGCCAGCAGCTTAGGAGTCGCTAGCGGCGAAGAGACCCAGTACTTC. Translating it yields CASSLGVASGEETQYF.

The CDR3 DNA reads TGTGCCAGCAGTTACCACTATGCTGAAGCTTTCTTT. Encoded protein: CASSYHYAEAFF. This chain uses TRBV6-5 with TRBJ1-1; D gene uncertain. In germline, CDR1 is MNHEY, CDR2 SVGAGI. The length of the CDR3 is 12 residues. Trimming shortened V by 2 bases and J by 6 bases, and 7 bases separated the two germline ends.

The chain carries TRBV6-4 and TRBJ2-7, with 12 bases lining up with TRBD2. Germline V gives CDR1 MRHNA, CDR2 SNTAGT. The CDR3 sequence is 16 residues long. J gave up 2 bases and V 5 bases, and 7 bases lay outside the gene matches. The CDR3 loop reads CASSYRLAGETYEQYF. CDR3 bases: TGTGCCAGCAGTTATCGACTAGCGGGGGAAACCTACGAGCAGTACTTC.

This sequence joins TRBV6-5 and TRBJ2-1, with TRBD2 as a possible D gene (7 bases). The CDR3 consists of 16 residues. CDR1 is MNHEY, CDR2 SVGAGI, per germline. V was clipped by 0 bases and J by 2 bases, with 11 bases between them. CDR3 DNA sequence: TGTGCCAGCAGTTACTCACGCGGGGGCGCCTACAATGAGCAGTTCTTC. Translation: CASSYSRGGAYNEQFF.

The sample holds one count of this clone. The CDR3: CASSLSGQEYTEAFF. The CDR3 DNA reads as TGTGCCAGCAGTTTAAGCGGACAGGAGTACACTGAAGCTTTCTTT. V is TRBV28 and J is TRBJ1-1, with TRBD1 matching over 7 bases. V lost 2 bases to trimming and J lost 3 bases; unmatched junction nucleotides: 6. The V gene's germline CDR1 is MDHEN and CDR2 SYDVKM. CDR3 length: 15 amino acids.

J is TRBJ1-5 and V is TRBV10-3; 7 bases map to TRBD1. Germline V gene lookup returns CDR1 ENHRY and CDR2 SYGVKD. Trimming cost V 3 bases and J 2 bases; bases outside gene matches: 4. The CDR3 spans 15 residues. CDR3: CAISEGQGGNQPQHF. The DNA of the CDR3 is TGTGCCATCAGTGAAGGGCAGGGGGGCAATCAGCCCCAGCATTTT.

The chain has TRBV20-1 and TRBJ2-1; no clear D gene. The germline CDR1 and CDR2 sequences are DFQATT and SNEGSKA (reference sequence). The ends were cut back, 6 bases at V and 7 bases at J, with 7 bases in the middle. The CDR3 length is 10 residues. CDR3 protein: CSATGNEQFF. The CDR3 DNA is TGCAGTGCAACCGGGAATGAGCAGTTCTTC.

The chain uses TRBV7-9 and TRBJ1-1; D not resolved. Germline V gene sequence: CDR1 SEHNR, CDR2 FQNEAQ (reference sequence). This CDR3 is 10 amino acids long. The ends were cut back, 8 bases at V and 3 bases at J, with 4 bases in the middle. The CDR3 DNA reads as TGTGCCAGCGGGCACACTGAAGCTTTCTTT. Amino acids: CASGHTEAFF.

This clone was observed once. CDR3: CASLEAAYNEQFF. CDR3 bases: TGTGCCAGCCTAGAGGCAGCCTACAATGAGCAGTTCTTC. The chain has TRBV7-9 and TRBJ2-1; the D is unclear. Germline V CDR1 and CDR2: SEHNR, FQNEAQ (reference sequence). Trimming cost V 8 bases and J 2 bases, with 10 bases left between them. The CDR3 runs 13 residues.

CDR3 coding DNA: TGCGCCAGAACGCTTGGACAGCCTAGCACAGATACGCAGTATTTT. Translating gives CARTLGQPSTDTQYF. The chain recombines TRBV10-1 with TRBJ2-3; possibly TRBD1 for D (6 bases). Germline lookup yields CDR1 WNHNN and CDR2 SYGVQD (reference sequence). Between the trimmed V and J ends, which lost 9 bases and 0 bases, there was a span of 16 bases. This CDR3 comprises 15 residues.

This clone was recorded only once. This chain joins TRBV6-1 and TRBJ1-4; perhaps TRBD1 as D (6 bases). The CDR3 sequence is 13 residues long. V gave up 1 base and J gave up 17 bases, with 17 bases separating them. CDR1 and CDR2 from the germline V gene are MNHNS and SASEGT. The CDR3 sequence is CASSEGVRGFLFF. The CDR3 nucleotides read TGTGCCAGCAGTGAAGGTGTTAGGGGGTTCCTTTTTTTT.

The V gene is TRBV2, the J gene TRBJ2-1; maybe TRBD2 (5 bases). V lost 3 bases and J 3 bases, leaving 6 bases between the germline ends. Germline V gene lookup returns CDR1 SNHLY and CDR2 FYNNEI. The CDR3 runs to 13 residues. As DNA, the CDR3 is TGTGCCAGCAGTGACGGGGTCTACAATGAGCAGTTCTTC. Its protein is CASSDGVYNEQFF.

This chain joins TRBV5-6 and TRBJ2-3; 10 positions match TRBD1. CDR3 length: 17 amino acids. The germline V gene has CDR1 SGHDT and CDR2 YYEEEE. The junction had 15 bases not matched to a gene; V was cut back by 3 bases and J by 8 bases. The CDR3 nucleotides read TGTGCCAGCAGCTCAAACGGACAGGGGGATAGATTGGGTACGCAGTATTTT. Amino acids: CASSSNGQGDRLGTQYF.

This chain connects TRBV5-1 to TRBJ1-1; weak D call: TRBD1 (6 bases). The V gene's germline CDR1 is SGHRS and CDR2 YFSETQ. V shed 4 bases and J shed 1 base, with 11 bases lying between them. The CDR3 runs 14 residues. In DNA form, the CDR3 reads TGCGCCAGCAGCCCAATGACAGGGAACACTGAAGCTTTCTTT. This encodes CASSPMTGNTEAFF.